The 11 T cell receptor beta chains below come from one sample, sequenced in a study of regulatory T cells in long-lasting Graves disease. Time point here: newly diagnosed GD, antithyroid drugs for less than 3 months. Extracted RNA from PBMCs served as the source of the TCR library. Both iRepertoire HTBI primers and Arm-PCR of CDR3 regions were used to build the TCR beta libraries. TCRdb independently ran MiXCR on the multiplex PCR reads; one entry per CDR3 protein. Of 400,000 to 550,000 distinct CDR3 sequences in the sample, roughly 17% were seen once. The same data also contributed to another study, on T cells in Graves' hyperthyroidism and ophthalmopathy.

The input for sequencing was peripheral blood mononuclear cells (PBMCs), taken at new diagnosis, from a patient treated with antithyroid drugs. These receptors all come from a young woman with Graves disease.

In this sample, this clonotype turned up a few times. The CDR3 DNA reads TGTGCCAGCAGTCCCACTGCGGGAGGTTCCTACAATGAGCAGTTCTTC. Its protein is CASSPTAGGSYNEQFF. The V call is TRBV28, the J call TRBJ2-1, with 8 positions matching TRBD2. This CDR3 has 16 amino acids. Germline V gene data show CDR1 as MDHEN and CDR2 as SYDVKM. V shed 5 bases, J shed 1 base, and the junction held 7 bases outside the gene matches. The whole variable domain, remainder taken from reference TRBV28 and TRBJ2-1, is DVKVTQSSRYLVKRTGEKVFLECVQDMDHENMFWYRQDPGLGLRLIYFSYDVKMKEKGDIPEGYSVSREKKERFSLILESASTNQTSMYLCASSPTAGGSYNEQFFGPGTRLTVL.

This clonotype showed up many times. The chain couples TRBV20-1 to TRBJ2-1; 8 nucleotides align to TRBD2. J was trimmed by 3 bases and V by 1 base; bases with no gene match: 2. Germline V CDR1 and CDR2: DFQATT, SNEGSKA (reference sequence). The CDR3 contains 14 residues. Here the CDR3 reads CSARGTSNYNEQFF. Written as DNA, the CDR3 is TGCAGTGCTAGAGGGACTAGCAACTACAATGAGCAGTTCTTC.

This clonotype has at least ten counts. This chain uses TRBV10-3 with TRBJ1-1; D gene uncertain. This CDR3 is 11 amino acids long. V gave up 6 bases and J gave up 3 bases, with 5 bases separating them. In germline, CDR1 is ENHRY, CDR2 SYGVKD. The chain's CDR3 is CAIRADTEAFF. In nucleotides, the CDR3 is TGTGCCATCAGAGCAGACACTGAAGCTTTCTTT.

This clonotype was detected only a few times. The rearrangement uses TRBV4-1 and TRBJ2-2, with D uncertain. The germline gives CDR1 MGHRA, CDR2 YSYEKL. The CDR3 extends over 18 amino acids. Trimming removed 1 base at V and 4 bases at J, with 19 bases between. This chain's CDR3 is CASSQGVQSYGITGELFF. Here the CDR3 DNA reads TGCGCCAGCAGCCAAGGGGTCCAGTCCTATGGGATCACCGGGGAGCTGTTTTTT.

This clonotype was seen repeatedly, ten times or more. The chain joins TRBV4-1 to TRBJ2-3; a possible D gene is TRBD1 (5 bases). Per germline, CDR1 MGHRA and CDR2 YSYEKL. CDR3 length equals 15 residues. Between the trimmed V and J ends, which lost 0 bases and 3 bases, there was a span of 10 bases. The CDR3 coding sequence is TGCGCCAGCAGCCAAGAGTCAGGGCGAACAGATACGCAGTATTTT. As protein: CASSQESGRTDTQYF.

The CDR3 loop reads CASSFTSGFAGELFF. The CDR3 region has the DNA TGCGCCAGCAGCTTTACTAGCGGGTTCGCCGGGGAGCTGTTTTTT. This chain uses TRBV5-1 with TRBJ2-2; 9 bases fit TRBD2. The V and J ends lost 2 bases and 6 bases, in that order; junction bases with no gene match: 5. Per the germline V gene, CDR1 is SGHRS and CDR2 is YFSETQ. The CDR3 is made up of 15 amino acids.

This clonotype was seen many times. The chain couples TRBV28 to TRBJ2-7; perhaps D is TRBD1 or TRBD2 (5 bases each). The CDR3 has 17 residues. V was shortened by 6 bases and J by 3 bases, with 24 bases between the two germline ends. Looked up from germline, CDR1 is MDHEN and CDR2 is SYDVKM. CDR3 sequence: CASSGNRPGTLLYEQYF. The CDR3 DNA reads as TGTGCCAGCAGCGGCAACAGACCCGGGACCCTCCTCTACGAGCAGTACTTC. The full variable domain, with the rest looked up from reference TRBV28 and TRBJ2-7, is DVKVTQSSRYLVKRTGEKVFLECVQDMDHENMFWYRQDPGLGLRLIYFSYDVKMKEKGDIPEGYSVSREKKERFSLILESASTNQTSMYLCASSGNRPGTLLYEQYFGPGTRLTVT.

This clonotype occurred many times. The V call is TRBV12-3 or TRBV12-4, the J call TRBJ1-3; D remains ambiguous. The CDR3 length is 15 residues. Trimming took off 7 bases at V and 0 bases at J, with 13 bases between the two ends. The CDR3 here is CASIHKGRSGNTIYF. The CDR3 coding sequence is TGTGCCAGCATTCATAAGGGTCGCTCTGGAAACACCATATATTTT.

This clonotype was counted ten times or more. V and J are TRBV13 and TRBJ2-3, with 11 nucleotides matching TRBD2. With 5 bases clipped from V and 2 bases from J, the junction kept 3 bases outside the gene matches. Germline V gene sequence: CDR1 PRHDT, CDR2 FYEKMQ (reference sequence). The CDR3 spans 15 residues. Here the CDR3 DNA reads TGTGCCAGCAGCGCGGGACTAGCGGACACAGATACGCAGTATTTT. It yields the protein CASSAGLADTDTQYF.

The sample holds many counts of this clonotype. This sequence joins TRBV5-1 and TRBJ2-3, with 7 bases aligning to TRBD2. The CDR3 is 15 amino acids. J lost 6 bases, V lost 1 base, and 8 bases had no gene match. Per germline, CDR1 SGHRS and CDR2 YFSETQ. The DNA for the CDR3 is TGCGCCAGCAGCTTGTTCGGCGGGAGAGCGGATACGCAGTATTTT. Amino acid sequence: CASSLFGGRADTQYF. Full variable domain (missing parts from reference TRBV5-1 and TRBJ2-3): KAGVTQTPRYLIKTRGQQVTLSCSPISGHRSVSWYQQTPGQGLQFLFEYFSETQRNKGNFPGRFSGRQFSNSRSEMNVSTLELGDSALYLCASSLFGGRADTQYFGPGTRLTVL.

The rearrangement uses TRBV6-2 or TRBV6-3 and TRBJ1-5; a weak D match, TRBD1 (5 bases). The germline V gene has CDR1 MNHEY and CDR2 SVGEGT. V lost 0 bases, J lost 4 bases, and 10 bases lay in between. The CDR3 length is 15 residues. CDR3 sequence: CASSYSGGGNQPQHF. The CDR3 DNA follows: TGTGCCAGCAGTTACTCGGGCGGGGGAAATCAGCCCCAGCATTTT.